What follows is one TCR beta chain and its context. The source of the sample is a study of blood T cell repertoires in COVID-19. Germline CDR1 SQVTM, CDR2 ANQGSEA. V dropped 4 bases and J dropped 11 bases, with 8 bases sitting between them. The CDR3 is made up of 9 amino acids. The data were produced by immunoSEQ multiplex PCR, yet TCRdb's version contains in-frame clones alone and is incomplete. Here the sample spans some 200,000 clones, around 86% being singletons. Sequencing input: peripheral blood. This rearrangement joins TRBV29-1 to TRBJ2-5; tentative D call: TRBD1 (6 bases). The sequence was collected from a man of 80 years or more with acute or convalescent COVID-19. The CDR3 sequence is CSVGDTQYF. The DNA of the CDR3 is TGCAGCGTTGGGGACACTCAGTACTTC.